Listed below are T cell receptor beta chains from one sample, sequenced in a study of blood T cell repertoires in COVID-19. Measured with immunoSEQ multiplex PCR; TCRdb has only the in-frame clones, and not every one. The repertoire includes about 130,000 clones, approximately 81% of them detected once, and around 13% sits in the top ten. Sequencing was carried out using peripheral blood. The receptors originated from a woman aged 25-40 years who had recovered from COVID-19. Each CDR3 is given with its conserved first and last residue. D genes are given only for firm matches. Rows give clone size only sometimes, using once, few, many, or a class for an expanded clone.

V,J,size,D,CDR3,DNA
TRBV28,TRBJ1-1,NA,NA,CASSLGGENTEAFF,TGTGCCAGCAGTCTCGGGGGGGAGAACACTGAAGCTTTCTTT
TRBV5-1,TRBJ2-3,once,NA,CASSFPVNADTQYF,TGCGCCAGCAGCTTCCCGGTAAATGCAGATACGCAGTATTTT
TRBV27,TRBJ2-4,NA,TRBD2,CASKALAGARGDIQYF,TGTGCCAGCAAGGCTCTAGCGGGGGCCCGAGGGGACATTCAGTACTTC
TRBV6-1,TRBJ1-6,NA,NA,CASSERAASTRGRHF,TGTGCCAGCAGTGAAAGGGCAGCTTCAACCAGGGGCCGCCACTTT
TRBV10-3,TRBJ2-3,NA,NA,CAISESTDSTDTQYF,TGTGCCATCAGTGAGTCCACAGATAGCACAGATACGCAGTATTTT
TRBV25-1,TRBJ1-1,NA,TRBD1,CASSPVGQLGEAFF,TGTGCCAGCAGTCCGGTGGGACAGTTAGGTGAAGCTTTCTTT
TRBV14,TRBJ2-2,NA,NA,CASSAAKLNTGELFF,TGTGCCAGCAGCGCGGCCAAACTCAACACCGGGGAGCTGTTTTTT
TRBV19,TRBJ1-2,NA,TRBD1,CASSIGTGAVKNYGYTF,TGTGCCAGTAGTATAGGTACAGGGGCCGTAAAGAACTATGGCTACACCTTC
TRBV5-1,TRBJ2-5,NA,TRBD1,CASSWGLTGVETQYF,TGCGCCAGCAGCTGGGGTCTAACAGGGGTAGAGACCCAGTACTTC
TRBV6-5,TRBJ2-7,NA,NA,CASFLGSRSEQYF,TGTGCCAGCTTCCTGGGCAGCAGGTCCGAGCAGTACTTC
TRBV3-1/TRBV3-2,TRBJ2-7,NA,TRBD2,CASSPTSGRGYEQYF,TGTGCCAGCAGCCCGACTAGCGGGAGAGGATACGAGCAGTACTTC
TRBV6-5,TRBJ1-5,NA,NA,CASSSFAQGTNQPQHF,TGTGCCAGCAGTTCGTTCGCGCAGGGGACCAATCAGCCCCAGCATTTT
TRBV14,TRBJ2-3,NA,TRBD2,CASSQRTSGIGTDTQYF,TGTGCCAGCAGCCAAAGGACTAGCGGGATCGGCACAGATACGCAGTATTTT
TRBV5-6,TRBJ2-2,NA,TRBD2,CASSLIGLGVTGELFF,TGTGCCAGCAGCTTGATCGGACTAGGGGTTACCGGGGAGCTGTTTTTT
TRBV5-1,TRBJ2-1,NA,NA,CASSLGGSSYNEQFF,TGCGCCAGCAGCTTGGGAGGGAGCTCCTACAATGAGCAGTTCTTC
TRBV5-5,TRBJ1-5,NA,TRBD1,CASSLGTGRIQPQHF,TGTGCCAGCAGCTTGGGGACAGGGAGAATACAGCCCCAGCATTTT
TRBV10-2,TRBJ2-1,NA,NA,CASSLRGTGLSSYNEQFF,TGCGCCAGCAGCCTGAGAGGAACAGGCCTGAGCTCCTACAATGAGCAGTTCTTC
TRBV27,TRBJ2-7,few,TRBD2,CASSLSRTSGAVSYEQYF,TGTGCCAGCAGTTTATCCCGGACTAGCGGGGCTGTCTCCTACGAGCAGTACTTC
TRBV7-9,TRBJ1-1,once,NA,CASSPLEGWDTEAFF,TGTGCCAGCAGCCCCCTCGAGGGTTGGGACACTGAAGCTTTCTTT
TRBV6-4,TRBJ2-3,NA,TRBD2,CAIVSGSCTDTQYF,TGTGCCATAGTTAGCGGGAGCTGCACAGATACGCAGTATTTT
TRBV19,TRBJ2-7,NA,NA,CASSTRGVLNYEQYF,TGTGCCAGTAGTACCCGGGGAGTGTTAAACTACGAGCAGTACTTC
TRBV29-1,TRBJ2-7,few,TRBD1,CSVASGGSYEQYF,TGCAGCGTTGCCTCAGGGGGATCCTACGAGCAGTACTTC
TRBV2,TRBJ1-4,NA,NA,CASSEAGGGWELFF,TGTGCCAGCAGTGAAGCAGGGGGGGGTTGGGAACTGTTTTTT
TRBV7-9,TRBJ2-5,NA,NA,CASQGQETQYF,TGTGCCAGCCAGGGACAAGAGACCCAGTACTTC
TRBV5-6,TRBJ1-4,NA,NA,CASSSSGLTNEKLFF,TGTGCCAGCAGCTCCTCAGGGCTGACTAATGAAAAACTGTTTTTT
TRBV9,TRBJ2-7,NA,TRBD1,CASSAGQVPYEQYF,TGTGCCAGCAGCGCAGGACAGGTCCCCTACGAGCAGTACTTC
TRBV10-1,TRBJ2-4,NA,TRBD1,CASSPRTGGIQYF,TGCGCCAGCAGTCCACGGACAGGGGGCATTCAGTACTTC
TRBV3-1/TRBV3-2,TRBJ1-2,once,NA,CASSLSGPAGTSNYGYTF,TGTGCCAGCAGCCTATCCGGACCAGCGGGTACATCTAACTATGGCTACACCTTC
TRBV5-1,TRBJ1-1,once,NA,CASIDSGRNTEAFF,TGCGCCAGCATCGACTCGGGTCGGAACACTGAAGCTTTCTTT
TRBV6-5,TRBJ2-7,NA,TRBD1,CASSRLGTATFEQYF,TGTGCCAGCAGTCGCCTCGGGACAGCTACGTTCGAGCAGTACTTC
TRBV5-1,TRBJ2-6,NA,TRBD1,CASSLEGQGGSGANVLTF,TGCGCCAGCAGCTTGGAGGGACAGGGAGGCTCTGGGGCCAACGTCCTGACTTTC
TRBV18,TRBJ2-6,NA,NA,CASSPQSSANVLTF,TGTGCCAGCTCACCTCAAAGCTCGGCCAACGTCCTGACTTTC
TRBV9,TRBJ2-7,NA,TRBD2,CASSVEAGGYEQYF,TGTGCCAGCAGCGTAGAAGCGGGGGGATACGAGCAGTACTTC
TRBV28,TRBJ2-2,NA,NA,CASSFGHDLGELFF,TGTGCCAGCAGTTTCGGACATGACTTGGGGGAGCTGTTTTTT
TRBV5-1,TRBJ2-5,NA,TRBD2,CASSRGLAEETQYF,TGCGCCAGCAGCCGGGGACTAGCGGAGGAGACCCAGTACTTC
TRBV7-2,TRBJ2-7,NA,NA,CASSLTWQSYEQYF,TGTGCCAGCAGCCTTACATGGCAGTCCTACGAGCAGTACTTC
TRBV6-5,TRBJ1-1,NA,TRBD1,CASSYLGGQKNTEAFF,TGTGCCAGCAGTTACCTAGGGGGCCAGAAGAACACTGAAGCTTTCTTT
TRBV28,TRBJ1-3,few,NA,CASSSPGRAGNTIYF,TGTGCCAGCAGCTCCCCCGGCAGGGCTGGAAACACCATATATTTT
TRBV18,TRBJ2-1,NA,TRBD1,CASLDRSGLAQFF,TGTGCCAGCTTGGACAGGAGCGGTCTTGCGCAGTTCTTC
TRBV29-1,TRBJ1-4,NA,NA,CSVAGLNEKLFF,TGCAGCGTTGCAGGGCTTAATGAAAAACTGTTTTTT
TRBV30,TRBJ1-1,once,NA,CAWSVSARTEAFF,TGTGCCTGGAGTGTATCTGCCAGGACTGAAGCTTTCTTT
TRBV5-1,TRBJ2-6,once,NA,CASSGAHPSGANVLTF,TGCGCCAGCAGCGGGGCCCATCCCTCTGGGGCCAACGTCCTGACTTTC
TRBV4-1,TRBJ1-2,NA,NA,CASSQGTLGGFDYGYTF,TGCGCCAGCAGCCAAGGCACTTTAGGGGGTTTCGACTATGGCTACACCTTC
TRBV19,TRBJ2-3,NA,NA,CASSLTSSSVTDTQYF,TGTGCCAGTAGCCTTACATCTAGCTCCGTGACAGATACGCAGTATTTT
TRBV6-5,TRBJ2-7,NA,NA,CASKTGSYEQYF,TGTGCCAGCAAAACGGGCTCCTACGAGCAGTACTTC
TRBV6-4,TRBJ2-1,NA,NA,CAGTGGELHNEQFF,TGTGCCGGCACAGGAGGGGAGTTGCACAATGAGCAGTTCTTC
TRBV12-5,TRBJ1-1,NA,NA,CASGRPTNRHTEAFF,TGTGCTAGTGGCCGGCCTACGAACAGGCACACTGAAGCTTTCTTT
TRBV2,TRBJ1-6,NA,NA,CASSDRRDSPLHF,TGTGCCAGCAGTGACAGGCGGGATTCACCCCTCCACTTT
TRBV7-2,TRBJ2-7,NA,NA,CASSLGVQGAHEQYF,TGTGCCAGCAGCTTAGGCGTACAGGGTGCCCACGAGCAGTACTTC
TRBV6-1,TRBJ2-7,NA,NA,CASSEDGQTPWYEQYF,TGTGCCAGCAGTGAAGACGGACAGACACCTTGGTACGAGCAGTACTTC
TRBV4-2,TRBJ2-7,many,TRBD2,CASSQEGFRTSGIYEQYF,TGTGCCAGCAGCCAAGAGGGCTTCCGGACTAGCGGGATCTACGAGCAGTACTTC
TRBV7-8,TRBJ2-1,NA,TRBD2,CASSPREGLAGGNEQFF,TGTGCCAGCAGCCCGAGAGAGGGACTAGCGGGGGGTAATGAGCAGTTCTTC
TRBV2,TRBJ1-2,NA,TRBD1,CASLKQGASTNYGYTF,TGTGCCAGCCTCAAACAGGGGGCTAGTACTAACTATGGCTACACCTTC
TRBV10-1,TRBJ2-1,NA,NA,CASSESARRTYNEQFF,TGCGCCAGCAGTGAGTCGGCTCGGAGGACCTACAATGAGCAGTTCTTC
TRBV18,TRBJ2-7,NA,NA,CASSPPRPGSEYEQYF,TGTGCCAGCTCACCACCACGTCCCGGGAGTGAGTACGAGCAGTACTTC
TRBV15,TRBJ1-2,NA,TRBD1,CATSRRTGENYGYTF,TGTGCCACCAGCAGGCGGACAGGGGAAAACTATGGCTACACCTTC
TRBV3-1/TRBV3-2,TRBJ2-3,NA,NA,CASSGSSRTDTQYF,TGTGCCAGCAGCGGTAGTAGCCGAACAGATACGCAGTATTTT